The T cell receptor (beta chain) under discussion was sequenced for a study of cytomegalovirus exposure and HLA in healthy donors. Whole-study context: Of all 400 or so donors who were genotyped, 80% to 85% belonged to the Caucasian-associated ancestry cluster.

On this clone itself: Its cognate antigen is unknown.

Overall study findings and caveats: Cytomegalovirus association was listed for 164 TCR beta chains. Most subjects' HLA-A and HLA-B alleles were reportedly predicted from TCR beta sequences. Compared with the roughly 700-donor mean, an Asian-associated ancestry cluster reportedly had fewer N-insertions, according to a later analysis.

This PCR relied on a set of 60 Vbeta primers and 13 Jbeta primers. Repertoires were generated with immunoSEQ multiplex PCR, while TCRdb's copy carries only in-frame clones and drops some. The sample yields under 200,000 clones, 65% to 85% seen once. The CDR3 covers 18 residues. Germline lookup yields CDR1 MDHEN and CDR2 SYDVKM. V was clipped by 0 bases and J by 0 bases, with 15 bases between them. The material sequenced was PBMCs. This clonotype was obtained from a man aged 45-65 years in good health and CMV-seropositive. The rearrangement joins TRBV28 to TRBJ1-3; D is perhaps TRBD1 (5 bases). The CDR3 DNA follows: TGTGCCAGCAGTTTATGGGGGCGGCAGAGCTTCTCTGGAAACACCATATATTTT. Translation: CASSLWGRQSFSGNTIYF.